The T cell receptor (beta chain) under discussion was sequenced for a study of shared clonotypes between healthy human individuals. Data came from immunoSEQ multiplex PCR; TCRdb stores just in-frame clones and leaves some out. Among a few million clones listed, around 95% were seen once. V was trimmed by 6 bases and J by 6 bases, leaving 14 bases between them. Looked up from germline, CDR1 is MNHNS and CDR2 is SASEGT. The CDR3 totals 14 residues. The rearrangement joins TRBV6-1 to TRBJ2-2; no firm D call. The receptor comes from a man in his late teens or twenties in good health. Sequencing was done on a sample of naive CD4+ T cells sorted from blood. Noted subset: CD45RA+ positively selected. The CDR3 is CASRDLPGPGELFF. DNA of the CDR3: TGTGCCAGCAGGGACCTCCCCGGACCCGGGGAGCTGTTTTTT.